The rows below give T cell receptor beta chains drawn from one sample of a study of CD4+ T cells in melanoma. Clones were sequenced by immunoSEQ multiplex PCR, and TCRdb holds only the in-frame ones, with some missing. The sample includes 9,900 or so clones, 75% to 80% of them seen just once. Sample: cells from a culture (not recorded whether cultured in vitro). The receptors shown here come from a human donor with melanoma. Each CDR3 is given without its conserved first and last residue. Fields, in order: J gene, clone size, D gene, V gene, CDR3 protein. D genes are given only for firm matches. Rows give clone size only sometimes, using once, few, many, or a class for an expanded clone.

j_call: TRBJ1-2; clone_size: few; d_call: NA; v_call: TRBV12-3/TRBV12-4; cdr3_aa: ASSPQWARGYT
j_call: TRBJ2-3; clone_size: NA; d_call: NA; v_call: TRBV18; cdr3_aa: ASSPIPGQIDTQY
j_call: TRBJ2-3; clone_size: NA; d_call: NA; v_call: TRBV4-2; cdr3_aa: ASSRRSLTDTQY
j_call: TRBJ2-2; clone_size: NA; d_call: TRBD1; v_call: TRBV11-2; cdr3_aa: ASYLTGVTSNTGELF
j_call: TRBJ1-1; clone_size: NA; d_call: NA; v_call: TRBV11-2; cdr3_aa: ASSLEATEAF
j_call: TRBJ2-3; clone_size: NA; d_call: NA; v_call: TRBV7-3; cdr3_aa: ASSLGWGDTQY
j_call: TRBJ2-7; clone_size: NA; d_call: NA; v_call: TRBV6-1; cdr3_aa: ASSEEGEISYEQY
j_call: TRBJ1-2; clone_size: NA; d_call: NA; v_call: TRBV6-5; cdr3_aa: ASSRWGGVPAGYT
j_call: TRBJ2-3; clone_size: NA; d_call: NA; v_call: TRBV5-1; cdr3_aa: ASSRAGTTLSDTQY
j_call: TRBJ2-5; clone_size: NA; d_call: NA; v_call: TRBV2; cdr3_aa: ASRPTGGWETQY
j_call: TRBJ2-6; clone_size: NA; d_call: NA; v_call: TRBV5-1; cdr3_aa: ASSFGHSGANVLT
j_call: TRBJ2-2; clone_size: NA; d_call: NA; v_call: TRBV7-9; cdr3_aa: ASSFPVDSPNTGELF
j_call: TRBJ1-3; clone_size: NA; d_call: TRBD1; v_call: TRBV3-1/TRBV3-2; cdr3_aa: ASSQQFRPPGETGASGNTIY
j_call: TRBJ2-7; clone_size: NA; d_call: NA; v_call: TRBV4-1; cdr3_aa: ASSQAYRESSYEQY
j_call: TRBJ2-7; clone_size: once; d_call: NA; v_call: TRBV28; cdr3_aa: ASSLPEAYEQY
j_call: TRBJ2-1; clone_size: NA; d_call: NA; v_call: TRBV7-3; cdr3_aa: ASSIAGTDYNEQF
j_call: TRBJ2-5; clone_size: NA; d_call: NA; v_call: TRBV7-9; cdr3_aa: ASSARLGQPRETQY
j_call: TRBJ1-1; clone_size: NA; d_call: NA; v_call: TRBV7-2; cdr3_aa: ASSFGPYGDTEAF
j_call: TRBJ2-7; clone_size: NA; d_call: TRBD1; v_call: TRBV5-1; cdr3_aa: ASKPDRGASEQY
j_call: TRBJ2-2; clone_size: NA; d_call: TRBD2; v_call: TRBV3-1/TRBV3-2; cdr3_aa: ASSRGLAGVTGELF
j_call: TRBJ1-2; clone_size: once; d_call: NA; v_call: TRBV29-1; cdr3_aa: SIRQTDVGGYT
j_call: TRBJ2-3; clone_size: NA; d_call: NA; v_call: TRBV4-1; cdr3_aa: ASSPAGRSRTDTQY
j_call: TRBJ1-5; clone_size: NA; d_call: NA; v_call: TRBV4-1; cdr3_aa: ASSQMGYGNQPQH
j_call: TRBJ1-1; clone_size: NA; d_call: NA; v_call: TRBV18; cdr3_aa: ASSPLGGTEAF
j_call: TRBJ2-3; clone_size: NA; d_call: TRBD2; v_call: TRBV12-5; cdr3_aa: ASAVGGSSDTQY
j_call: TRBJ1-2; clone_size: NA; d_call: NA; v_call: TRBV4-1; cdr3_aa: ASSQDVVYRWGYT
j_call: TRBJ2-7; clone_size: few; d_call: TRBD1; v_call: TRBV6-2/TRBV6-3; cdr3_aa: ASSRQGHEQY
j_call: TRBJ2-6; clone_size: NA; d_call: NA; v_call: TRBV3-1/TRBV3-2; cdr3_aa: ASTSSGANVLT
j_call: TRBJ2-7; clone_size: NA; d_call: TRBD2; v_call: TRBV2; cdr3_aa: ASSAPQGGS
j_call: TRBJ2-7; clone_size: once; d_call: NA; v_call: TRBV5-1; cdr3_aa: ASSSETGEVVYEQY
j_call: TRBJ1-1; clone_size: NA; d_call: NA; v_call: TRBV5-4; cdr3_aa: ASSLGRGVNTEAF
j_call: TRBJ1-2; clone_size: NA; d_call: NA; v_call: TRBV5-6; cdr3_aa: ASSFWEGTYGYT
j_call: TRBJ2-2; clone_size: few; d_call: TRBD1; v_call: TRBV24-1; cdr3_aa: ATRGQGATGELF
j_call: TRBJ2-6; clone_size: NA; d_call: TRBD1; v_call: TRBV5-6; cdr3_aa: ASSLAGGGLAGANVLT
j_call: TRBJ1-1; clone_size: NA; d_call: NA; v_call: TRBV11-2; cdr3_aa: ASSLMGGTEAF
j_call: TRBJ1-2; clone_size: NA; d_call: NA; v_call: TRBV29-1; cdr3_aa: SVVAGSYGYT
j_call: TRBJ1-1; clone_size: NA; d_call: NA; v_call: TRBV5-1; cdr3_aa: ASKYSGQNTEAF
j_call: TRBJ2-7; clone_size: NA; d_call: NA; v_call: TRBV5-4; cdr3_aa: ASHSLAGGREQY
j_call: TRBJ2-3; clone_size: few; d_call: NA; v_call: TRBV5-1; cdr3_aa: ASSPRYSGADTQY
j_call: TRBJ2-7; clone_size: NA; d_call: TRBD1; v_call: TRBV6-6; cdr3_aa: ATIQGKAAYEQY
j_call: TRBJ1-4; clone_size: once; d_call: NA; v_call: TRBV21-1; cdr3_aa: ASPEAATNEKLF
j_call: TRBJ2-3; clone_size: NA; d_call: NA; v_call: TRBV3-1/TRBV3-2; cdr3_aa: ASGVDTQY
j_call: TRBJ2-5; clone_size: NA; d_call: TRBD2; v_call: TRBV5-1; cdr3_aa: ASSLGAAGASQETQY
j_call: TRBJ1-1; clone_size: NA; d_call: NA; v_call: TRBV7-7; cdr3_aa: AREIEGIANTEAF
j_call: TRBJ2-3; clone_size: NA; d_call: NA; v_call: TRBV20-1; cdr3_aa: SASHREGLRSTDTQY
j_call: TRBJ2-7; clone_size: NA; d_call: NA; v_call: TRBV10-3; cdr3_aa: AISEVTYEQY
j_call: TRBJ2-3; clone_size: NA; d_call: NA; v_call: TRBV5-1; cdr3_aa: ASSLKDTQY
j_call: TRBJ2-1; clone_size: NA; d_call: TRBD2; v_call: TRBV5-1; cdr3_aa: ASSLQLAGVSSYNEQF
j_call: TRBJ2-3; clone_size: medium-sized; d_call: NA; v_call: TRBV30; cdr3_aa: AWRGVSLDTQY
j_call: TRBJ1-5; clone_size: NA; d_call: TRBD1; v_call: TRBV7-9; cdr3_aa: ASSRGQAGSNQPQH
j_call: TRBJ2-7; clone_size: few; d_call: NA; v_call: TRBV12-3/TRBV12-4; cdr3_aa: ASSFGLFYEQY
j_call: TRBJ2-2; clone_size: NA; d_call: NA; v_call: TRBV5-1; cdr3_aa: ASSLELDDSGELF
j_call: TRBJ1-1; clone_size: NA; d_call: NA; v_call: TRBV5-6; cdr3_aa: ASSLTANTEAF
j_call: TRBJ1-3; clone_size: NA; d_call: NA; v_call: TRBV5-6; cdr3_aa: ASSFRDSARGFGNTIY
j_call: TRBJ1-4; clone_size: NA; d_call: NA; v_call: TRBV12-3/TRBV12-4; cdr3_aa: ASSPLNEKLF
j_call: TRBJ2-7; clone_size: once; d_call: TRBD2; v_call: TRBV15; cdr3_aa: ATSRDLAGQLQY
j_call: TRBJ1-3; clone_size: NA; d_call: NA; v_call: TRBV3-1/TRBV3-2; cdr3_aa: ASSHTRETQRNTIY